These 11 T cell receptor beta chains were all obtained from the same sample, sequenced in a study of cytotoxic CD8 clonotypes in ibrutinib-treated CLL. The repertoire was sequenced with immunoSEQ multiplex PCR; TCRdb's copy has only in-frame clones and lacks some. There are roughly 150,000 clones in the sample; around nine tenths occur only once, and roughly 3% lies in the top ten. The specimen was PBMCs, collected at disease progression, from a patient treated with ibrutinib. These receptors all come from a human donor with chronic lymphocytic leukemia.

The V call is TRBV5-1, the J call TRBJ2-5; 7 nucleotides agree with TRBD2. The V gene end was trimmed by 0 bases and the J gene end by 7 bases; junction bases not matched to a gene: 9. CDR1 is SGHRS and CDR2 is YFSETQ in the germline V gene. The CDR3 loop spans 15 amino acids. The CDR3 DNA follows: TGCGCCAGCAGCTTGGGCCTAGCGGACGTGGGGACCCAGTACTTC. Its protein is CASSLGLADVGTQYF.

This clone appeared once. The J gene is TRBJ1-2, the V gene TRBV7-8; D is undetermined. CDR3 length: 14 residues. Trimming stripped 5 bases from V and 0 bases from J, with 10 bases between. Germline CDR1 and CDR2: SGHVS and FQNEAQ. CDR3 loop: CASSLYSTNYGYTF. In DNA, the CDR3 is TGTGCCAGCAGCCTCTACAGTACTAACTATGGCTACACCTTC. Using reference TRBV7-8 and TRBJ1-2 for the parts outside the CDR3, the full variable domain is GAGVSQSPRYKVAKRGQDVALRCDPISGHVSLFWYQQALGQGPEFLTYFQNEAQLDKSGLPSDRFFAERPEGSVSTLKIQRTQQEDSAVYLCASSLYSTNYGYTFGSGTRLTVV.

The chain has TRBV7-6 and TRBJ2-3; D is perhaps TRBD1 or TRBD2 (5 bases each). The germline gives CDR1 SGHVS, CDR2 FNYEAQ. This CDR3 spans 15 amino acids. V was trimmed by 1 base and J by 0 bases, leaving 8 bases between them. The CDR3 sequence: CASSLERDSTDTQYF. CDR3 coding DNA: TGTGCCAGCAGCTTAGAGAGGGACAGCACAGATACGCAGTATTTT.

A single count supports this clone. The chain employs TRBV10-1 and TRBJ1-1; D not resolved. Trimming shortened V by 0 bases and J by 6 bases, and 14 bases separated the two germline ends. The CDR3 is made up of 15 amino acids. From germline, CDR1 is WNHNN and CDR2 SYGVQD (reference sequence). CDR3 residues: CASSESREVAAEAFF. For the CDR3, the DNA is TGCGCCAGCAGTGAGTCTAGGGAGGTGGCGGCTGAAGCTTTCTTT.

A single count supports this clone. V gene TRBV6-5 combines with J gene TRBJ1-1, with D tentatively TRBD1 (5 bases). Germline assignment: CDR1 MNHEY and CDR2 SVGAGI. Trimming stripped 6 bases from V and 3 bases from J, with 14 bases between. This CDR3 spans 14 amino acids. The CDR3 region is CASSHTGEDTEAFF. The CDR3 DNA sequence: TGTGCCAGCAGCCACACAGGTGAGGACACTGAAGCTTTCTTT.

This clone has just a few counts. The chain couples TRBV7-6 to TRBJ1-4, with 7 bases matching TRBD1. This CDR3 spans 14 amino acids. CDR1 and CDR2 (germline): SGHVS, FNYEAQ. The V and J ends lost 5 bases and 7 bases, in that order; junction bases with no gene match: 7. The CDR3 here is CASSPGGSLEKLFF. DNA of the CDR3: TGTGCCAGCAGCCCAGGGGGTTCTCTTGAAAAACTGTTTTTT.

This clone appeared once. The chain couples TRBV18 to TRBJ1-2; maybe TRBD1 (6 bases). This CDR3 spans 14 amino acids. The V gene's germline CDR1 is KGHSH and CDR2 LQKENI. Trimming shortened V by 5 bases and J by 3 bases, and 13 bases separated the two germline ends. The CDR3 sequence is CASSARDKDYGYTF. The CDR3 DNA reads as TGTGCCAGCTCAGCCAGGGACAAGGACTATGGCTACACCTTC. The whole variable domain, filled in from reference TRBV18 and TRBJ1-2, reads NAGVMQNPRHLVRRRGQEARLRCSPMKGHSHVYWYRQLPEEGLKFMVYLQKENIIDESGMPKERFSAEFPKEGPSILRIQQVVRGDSAAYFCASSARDKDYGYTFGSGTRLTVV.

This clone was found a few times. The gene calls are TRBV7-2 and TRBJ2-7; D not resolved. CDR1 SGHTA and CDR2 FQGNSA come from the germline V gene. Trimming removed 5 bases from V and 3 bases from J, with 17 bases in between. The CDR3 has 15 amino acids. The CDR3 loop is CASSQRAGPVYEQYF. CDR3 DNA sequence: TGTGCCAGCAGCCAAAGGGCCGGTCCCGTCTACGAGCAGTACTTC.

This clone showed up just a few times. The chain couples TRBV6-5 to TRBJ1-4; D remains ambiguous. Germline V lookup: CDR1 MNHEY, CDR2 SVGAGI. CDR3 length equals 12 residues. Trimming stripped 4 bases from V and 7 bases from J, with 7 bases between. The CDR3 here is CASSSSGEKLFF. DNA of the CDR3: TGTGCCAGCAGTTCCAGCGGTGAAAAACTGTTTTTT.

In its sample, this clone was seen once. The CDR3 protein is CASSYRGSHGYTF. The CDR3 DNA is TGTGCCAGCAGCTACAGGGGTTCTCATGGCTACACCTTC. The gene calls are TRBV11-2 and TRBJ1-2; 7 positions agree with TRBD1. Per germline, CDR1 SGHAT and CDR2 FQNNGV. Trimming removed 4 bases from V and 6 bases from J; junction bases left unmatched: 5. This CDR3 comprises 13 residues.

The genes are TRBV27 and TRBJ2-7, with 12 bases that match TRBD1. This CDR3 is built from 14 residues. The ends lost 5 bases at V and 6 bases at J; junction bases unmatched: 5. Germline V gene data show CDR1 as MNHEY and CDR2 as SMNVEV (reference sequence). CDR3 in DNA: TGTGCCAGCAGTACCGGGACAGGGGGCTCCGAGCAGTACTTC. Amino acids: CASSTGTGGSEQYF.